This T cell receptor (beta chain) came from a study of shared clonotypes between healthy human individuals. CDR3 length: 13 residues. The V end was cut by 6 bases, the J end by 1 base, with 9 bases between. CDR1 and CDR2 (germline): SNHLY, FYNNEI. Method: immunoSEQ multiplex PCR; TCRdb's copy keeps in-frame clones and lacks some. The sample has about 1.5 million clones; roughly 96% are singletons. The source of this sequence is a man in his thirties or forties in good health. Sequencing input: naive CD4+ T cells sorted from blood. Subset: CD45RA+ positively selected. The J gene is TRBJ1-1, the V gene TRBV2; D possibly corresponds to TRBD1 (6 bases). CDR3 residues: CASRQQGNTEAFF. DNA for the CDR3: TGTGCCAGCAGGCAACAGGGGAACACTGAAGCTTTCTTT.